This T cell receptor beta chain derives from a study of cytomegalovirus exposure and HLA in healthy donors. The overall study: Falling in the Caucasian-associated ancestry cluster were 80% to 85% of about 400 genotyped donors.

The PCR contained 60 Vbeta and 13 Jbeta primers. The method was immunoSEQ multiplex PCR; TCRdb's version includes in-frame clones alone and lacks a portion of them. The table has more than 150,000 clones, over 70% seen once. In germline, CDR1 is MDHEN, CDR2 SYDVKM. The CDR3 spans 16 residues. V lost 3 bases to trimming and J lost 5 bases; unmatched junction nucleotides: 9. This clone was observed once. The chain carries TRBV28 and TRBJ1-5; 8 bases line up with TRBD1. Sequencing was performed on PBMCs. This TCR derives from a woman aged 40 to 49 in good health and CMV-seropositive. The CDR3, as DNA: TGTGCCAGCAGTTTTACCCAGGGGGCTCGCTATCAGCCCCAGCATTTT. Its translation: CASSFTQGARYQPQHF.